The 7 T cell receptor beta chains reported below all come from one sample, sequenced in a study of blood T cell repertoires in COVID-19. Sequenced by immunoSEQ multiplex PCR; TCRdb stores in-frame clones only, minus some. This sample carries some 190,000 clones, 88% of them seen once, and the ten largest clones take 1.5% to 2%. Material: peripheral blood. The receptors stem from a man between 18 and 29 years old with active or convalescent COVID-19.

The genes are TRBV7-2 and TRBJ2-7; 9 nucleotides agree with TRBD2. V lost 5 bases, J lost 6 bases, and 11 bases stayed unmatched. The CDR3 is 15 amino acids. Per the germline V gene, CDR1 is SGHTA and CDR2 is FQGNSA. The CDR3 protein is CASSIPGRGGGEQYF. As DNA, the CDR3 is TGTGCCAGCAGCATCCCGGGGCGGGGGGGCGGCGAGCAGTACTTC.

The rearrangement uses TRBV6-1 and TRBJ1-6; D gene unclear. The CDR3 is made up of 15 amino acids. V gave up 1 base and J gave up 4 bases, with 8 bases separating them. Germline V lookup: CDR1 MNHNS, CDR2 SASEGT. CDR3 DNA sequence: TGTGCCAGCAGTGAAGGGCCCTCTTATAATTCACCCCTCCACTTT. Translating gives CASSEGPSYNSPLHF.

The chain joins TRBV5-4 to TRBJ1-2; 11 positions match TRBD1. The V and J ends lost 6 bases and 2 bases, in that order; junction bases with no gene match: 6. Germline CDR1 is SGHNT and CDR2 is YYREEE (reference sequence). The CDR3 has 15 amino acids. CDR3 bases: TGTGCCAGCACCGCCCGGACAGGGGGCAACTATGGCTACACCTTC. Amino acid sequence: CASTARTGGNYGYTF.

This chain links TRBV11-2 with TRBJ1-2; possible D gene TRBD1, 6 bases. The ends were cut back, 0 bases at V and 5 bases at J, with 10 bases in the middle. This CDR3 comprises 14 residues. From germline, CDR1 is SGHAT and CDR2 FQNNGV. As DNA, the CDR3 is TGTGCCAGCAGCTTAGAGGGCAGGGGATATGGCTACACCTTC. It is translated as CASSLEGRGYGYTF.

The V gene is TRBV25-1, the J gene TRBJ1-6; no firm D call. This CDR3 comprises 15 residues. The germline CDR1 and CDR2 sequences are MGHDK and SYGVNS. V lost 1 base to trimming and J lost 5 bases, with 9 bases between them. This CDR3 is CASSEFEGHNSPLHF. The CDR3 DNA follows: TGTGCCAGCAGTGAATTCGAGGGTCATAATTCACCCCTCCACTTT.

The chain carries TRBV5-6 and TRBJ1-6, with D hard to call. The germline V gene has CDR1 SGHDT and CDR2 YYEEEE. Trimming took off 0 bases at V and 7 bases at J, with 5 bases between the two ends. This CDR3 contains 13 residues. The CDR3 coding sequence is TGTGCCAGCAGCTTGGTGGAGAATTCACCCCTCCACTTT. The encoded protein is CASSLVENSPLHF.

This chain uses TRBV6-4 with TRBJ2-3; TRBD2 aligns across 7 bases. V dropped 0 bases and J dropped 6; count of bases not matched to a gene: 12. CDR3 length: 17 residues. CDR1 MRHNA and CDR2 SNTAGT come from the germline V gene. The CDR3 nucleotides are TGTGCCAGCAGTGACTCGGGCGGCGGGGGAGGGTCCGATACGCAGTATTTT. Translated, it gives CASSDSGGGGGSDTQYF.